Described below is a single TCR beta chain sequence and its context. The CDR3 length is 15 residues. Germline V gives CDR1 SGHRS, CDR2 YFSETQ. Trimming took 0 bases from V and 9 from J, leaving 16 bases between them. The assay was immunoSEQ multiplex PCR, and TCRdb's table has in-frame clones only and misses some. This table has about 12,000 clones, around 88% appearing once. The sample is drawn from a study of graft-versus-host responses after intestinal transplantation. The material sequenced was PBMCs, taken approximately 130 days after transplant. The sequence was collected from a human patient who received an intestinal transplant, so some T cells may come from the graft donor. V and J are TRBV5-1 and TRBJ2-1; TRBD2 is a possible D gene (5 bases). The CDR3 bases are TGCGCCAGCAGCTTGGGAGGGCCCCCCCGAGGTGAGCAGTTCTTC. Protein: CASSLGGPPRGEQFF. The full variable domain, its missing parts supplied by reference TRBV5-1 and TRBJ2-1, is KAGVTQTPRYLIKTRGQQVTLSCSPISGHRSVSWYQQTPGQGLQFLFEYFSETQRNKGNFPGRFSGRQFSNSRSEMNVSTLELGDSALYLCASSLGGPPRGEQFFGPGTRLTVL.